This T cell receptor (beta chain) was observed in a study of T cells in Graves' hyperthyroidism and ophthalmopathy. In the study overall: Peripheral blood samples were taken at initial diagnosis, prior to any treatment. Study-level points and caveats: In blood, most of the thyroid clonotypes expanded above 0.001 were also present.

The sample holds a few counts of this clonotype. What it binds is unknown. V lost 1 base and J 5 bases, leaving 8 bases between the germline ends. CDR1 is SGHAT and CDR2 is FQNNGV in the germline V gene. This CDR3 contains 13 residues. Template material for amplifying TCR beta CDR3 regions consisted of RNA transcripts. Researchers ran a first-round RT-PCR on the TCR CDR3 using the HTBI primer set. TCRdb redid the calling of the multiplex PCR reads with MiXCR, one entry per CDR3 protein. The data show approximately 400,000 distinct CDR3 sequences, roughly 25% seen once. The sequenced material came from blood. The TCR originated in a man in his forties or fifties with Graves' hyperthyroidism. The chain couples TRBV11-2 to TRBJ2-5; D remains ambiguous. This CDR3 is CASSLGPRETQYF. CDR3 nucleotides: TGTGCCAGCAGCTTAGGCCCTCGGGAGACCCAGTACTTC.